This T cell receptor (beta chain) derives from a study of CD8 T cells in Susac syndrome. This CDR3 is 22 amino acids long. Trimming took 3 bases from V and 4 from J; bases not matched to a gene: 21. CDR1 and CDR2 from the germline V gene are WSHSY and SAAADI. RNA, at about 0.45 to 1 ug, was reverse transcribed with random hexamers. Amplification of the TCR beta CDR3 was carried out by immunoSEQ multiplex PCR, which spanned a total of 54 Vbeta and 13 Jbeta segments. TCRdb redid the calling of the immunoSEQ multiplex PCR reads with MiXCR, one entry per CDR3 protein. This sample has 400,000 to 550,000 distinct CDR3 sequences; 85% occur once, and the top ten carry about 0.12%. CD8+ and CD4+ T cells from blood underwent TCR beta sequencing. The multiple sclerosis controls comprised treatment-naive patients whose relapsing-remitting disease was stable or active.

The TCR was taken from a human donor with multiple sclerosis. The source material was CD8+ T cells from PBMCs. This chain joins TRBV10-2 and TRBJ2-7; 16 nucleotides line up with TRBD2. The CDR3 coding sequence is TGCGCCAGCAGTGACCCAGGGACTAGCGGGAGGGTCCCCCGCGAAGTTTCATACGAGCAGTACTTC. This translates into CASSDPGTSGRVPREVSYEQYF.